Below, one T cell receptor beta chain is given with its context. Its matching antigen is unknown. The junction differs from germline at one of its ends, possibly a read error. This specimen belongs to a study of spatial heterogeneity in lung cancer. About the study: As counted in raw reads, each unique TCR and UMI combination appeared more than ten times on average. Study-wide findings and caveats: Tumor mutation count correlated with how many alpha and beta TCRs expanded intratumorally.

The CDR3 has 11 amino acids. CDR1 is DFQATT and CDR2 is SNEGSKA in the germline V gene (reference sequence). Every individual TCR cDNA molecule carried its own unique molecular identifier, which allowed correction of PCR and sequencing errors. MiXCR was run by TCRdb on the 5' RACE reads, yielding one entry per CDR3 protein. The sample includes some 2,100 distinct CDR3 sequences, approximately 2.6% of them seen just once. The time point: sample taken at primary tumor resection. The sequencing here drew on lung tumor tissue, taken at surgery. The TCR sequence derives from a male donor with early-stage non-small cell lung cancer. V gene TRBV20-1 combines with J gene TRBJ2-7; the D is unclear. CDR3 DNA: TGCGGTGCTCTTGACGGAGTCGGGCAGTACTTC. Protein sequence: CGALDGVGQYF.